These T cell receptor beta chains were read from a single sample in a study of technical replicates of blood from a few donors. The repertoire was sequenced with immunoSEQ multiplex PCR; TCRdb's copy has only in-frame clones and lacks some. The sample lists 75,000 to 90,000 clones, approximately 96% occurring once. Sample: T cells isolated from PBMCs. The receptor set was obtained from a human donor in good health. Each CDR3 is given with its conserved first and last residue. The D gene is left open where the match is weak. The size field is filled for only some rows; it gives once, few, many or a size class.

15,NA,TRBV4-3,TRBJ2-3,TRBD2,CASSQDGLVGDTQYF,TGCGCCAGCAGCCAAGACGGACTAGTGGGTGATACGCAGTATTTT
21,NA,TRBV6-1,TRBJ2-1,TRBD1,CASSEPQGVNRASSSYNEQFF,TGTGCCAGCAGTGAACCGCAGGGGGTTAATCGGGCGTCGAGCTCCTACAATGAGCAGTTCTTC
13,NA,TRBV19,TRBJ1-1,NA,CASGQIMNTEAFF,TGTGCCAGTGGACAGATTATGAACACTGAAGCTTTCTTT
15,NA,TRBV10-3,TRBJ1-2,NA,CAISEVGAGGYGYTF,TGTGCCATCAGTGAGGTTGGGGCTGGTGGCTATGGCTACACCTTC
15,NA,TRBV28,TRBJ2-2,NA,CASSDGGMDTGELFF,TGTGCCAGCAGTGATGGGGGGATGGACACCGGGGAGCTGTTTTTT
14,NA,TRBV7-9,TRBJ2-7,TRBD1,CASSLATGGDEQYF,TGTGCCAGCAGCTTAGCTACAGGGGGCGACGAGCAGTACTTC
15,NA,TRBV7-9,TRBJ2-1,NA,CASSLIRESGNEQFF,TGTGCCAGCAGCTTAATACGGGAGAGTGGCAATGAGCAGTTCTTC
13,NA,TRBV14,TRBJ2-7,NA,CASSPVGSYEQYF,TGTGCCAGCAGCCCCGTAGGGAGCTACGAGCAGTACTTC
16,NA,TRBV19,TRBJ1-2,NA,CASSILAKLGWSGYTF,TGTGCCAGTAGTATCCTAGCCAAACTGGGTTGGAGTGGCTACACCTTC
15,NA,TRBV7-8,TRBJ2-1,TRBD2,CASSLVPRGYNEQFF,TGTGCCAGCAGCCTAGTGCCGCGGGGGTACAATGAGCAGTTCTTC
14,NA,TRBV5-1,TRBJ1-1,TRBD1,CASSFQGGDTEAFF,TGCGCCAGCAGCTTCCAGGGGGGAGACACTGAAGCTTTCTTT
17,NA,TRBV5-4,TRBJ2-3,TRBD2,CASSSPRSGRSFGTQYF,TGTGCCAGCAGCTCCCCCCGTAGCGGGCGGTCCTTCGGTACGCAGTATTTT
11,few,TRBV7-9,TRBJ2-7,NA,CASSSYYEQYF,TGTGCCAGCAGCAGCTATTACGAGCAGTACTTC
17,NA,TRBV4-3,TRBJ2-1,NA,CASSQVWGSGNLDEQFF,TGCGCCAGCAGCCAAGTCTGGGGTAGCGGAAACCTCGATGAGCAGTTCTTC
14,NA,TRBV4-1,TRBJ2-7,NA,CASRSEGSGNEQYF,TGCGCCAGCAGGTCGGAGGGGTCTGGAAACGAGCAGTACTTC
13,NA,TRBV7-2,TRBJ1-1,NA,CASSLLAAFEAFF,TGTGCCAGCAGCTTATTGGCGGCTTTTGAAGCTTTCTTT
14,NA,TRBV5-8,TRBJ2-7,TRBD2,CASSLAGGPYEQYF,TGTGCCAGCAGCTTAGCGGGAGGCCCCTACGAGCAGTACTTC
12,NA,TRBV7-3,TRBJ1-1,NA,CASADMNTEAFF,TGTGCCAGCGCCGACATGAACACTGAAGCTTTCTTT
14,NA,TRBV6-5,TRBJ1-1,TRBD1,CASRPQGWGTEAFF,TGTGCCAGCAGACCACAGGGGTGGGGCACTGAAGCTTTCTTT
14,NA,TRBV6-5,TRBJ2-5,NA,CASSWAGPQETQYF,TGTGCCAGCAGTTGGGCGGGCCCTCAAGAGACCCAGTACTTC
13,NA,TRBV29-1,TRBJ1-4,TRBD1,CSARTGKNEKLFF,TGCAGCGCCCGGACAGGGAAAAATGAAAAACTGTTTTTT